Listed below are T cell receptor beta chains from one sample, sequenced in a study of CD8+ T cells in alopecia areata. The method was immunoSEQ multiplex PCR; TCRdb's version includes in-frame clones alone and lacks a portion of them. The sample consists of some 51,000 clones, roughly 96% of them appearing once. Material: CD8+ T cells sorted from blood, obtained at week 0. The receptor set was obtained from a human donor with alopecia areata. Each CDR3 is given with its conserved first and last residue. D genes are given only for firm matches. The size entry is marked missing in some rows and otherwise reads once, few, many or a size class.

clone size,V gene,J gene,D gene,CDR3 protein,CDR3 DNA
NA,TRBV4-3,TRBJ2-1,TRBD2,CASSQGTSGANEQFF,TGCGCCAGCAGCCAAGGAACTAGCGGCGCCAATGAGCAGTTCTTC
NA,TRBV10-2,TRBJ2-2,NA,CASRQTGELFF,TGCGCCAGCAGACAGACCGGGGAGCTGTTTTTT
NA,TRBV6-5,TRBJ1-5,NA,CAAGGGAESAQPQHF,TGTGCCGCTGGTGGGGGCGCGGAATCGGCTCAGCCCCAGCATTTT
NA,TRBV7-2,TRBJ2-7,NA,CASNLAWGPGEQYF,TGTGCCAGCAACCTCGCCTGGGGGCCGGGCGAGCAGTACTTC
NA,TRBV6-5,TRBJ1-1,NA,CASTPQAWTEAFF,TGTGCCAGCACCCCACAGGCTTGGACTGAAGCTTTCTTT
NA,TRBV4-1,TRBJ2-7,NA,CASSQDEAYEQYF,TGCGCCAGCAGCCAAGATGAAGCTTACGAGCAGTACTTC
NA,TRBV6-5,TRBJ1-2,TRBD1,CASSSFETGRYGYTF,TGTGCCAGCAGCTCGTTCGAGACAGGGCGCTATGGCTACACCTTC
NA,TRBV5-6,TRBJ1-5,NA,CASSLGAGDQPQHF,TGTGCCAGCAGCTTGGGGGCAGGGGATCAGCCCCAGCATTTT
NA,TRBV4-2,TRBJ1-2,NA,CASSQEVGGSNYGYTF,TGTGCCAGCAGCCAAGAAGTAGGGGGATCAAACTATGGCTACACCTTC
NA,TRBV4-3,TRBJ2-1,NA,CASSQGRGAYNEQFF,TGCGCCAGCAGCCAAGGCAGGGGGGCCTACAATGAGCAGTTCTTC
NA,TRBV5-1,TRBJ1-6,NA,CASRIDRNNSPLHF,TGCGCCAGCAGAATCGACAGGAATAATTCACCCCTCCACTTT
NA,TRBV4-2,TRBJ2-1,TRBD2,CASSPSGGPYNEQFF,TGTGCCAGCAGCCCAAGCGGGGGGCCCTACAATGAGCAGTTCTTC
once,TRBV10-2,TRBJ2-3,NA,CASSPVRGTDTQYF,TGCGCCAGCAGTCCTGTTCGGGGCACAGATACGCAGTATTTT
NA,TRBV29-1,TRBJ2-1,NA,CSVALDINEQFF,TGCAGCGTTGCGTTGGACATCAATGAGCAGTTCTTC
NA,TRBV6-4,TRBJ2-1,NA,CASSQTLEGVGEQFF,TGTGCCAGCAGCCAAACCCTCGAAGGGGTCGGTGAGCAGTTCTTC